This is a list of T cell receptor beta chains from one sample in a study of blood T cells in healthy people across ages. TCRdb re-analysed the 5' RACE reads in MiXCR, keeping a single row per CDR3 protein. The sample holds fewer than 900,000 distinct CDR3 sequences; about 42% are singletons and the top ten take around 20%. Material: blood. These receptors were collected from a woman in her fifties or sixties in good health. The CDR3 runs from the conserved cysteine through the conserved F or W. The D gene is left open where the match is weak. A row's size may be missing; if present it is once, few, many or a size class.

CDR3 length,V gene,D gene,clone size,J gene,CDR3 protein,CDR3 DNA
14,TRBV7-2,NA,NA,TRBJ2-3,CASSFWGSTDTQYF,TGTGCCAGCAGCTTTTGGGGCAGCACAGATACGCAGTATTTT
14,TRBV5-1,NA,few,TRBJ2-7,CASSLESAVGEQYF,TGCGCCAGCAGCTTGGAATCGGCGGTCGGCGAGCAGTACTTC
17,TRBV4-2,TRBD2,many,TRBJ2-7,CASSHLLLAGGAYEQYF,TGTGCCAGCAGCCACCTCCTTTTAGCGGGTGGCGCCTACGAGCAGTACTTC
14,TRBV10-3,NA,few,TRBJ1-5,CAISVGGSDQPQHF,TGTGCCATCAGTGTCGGGGGGTCCGACCAGCCCCAGCATTTT
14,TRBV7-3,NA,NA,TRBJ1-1,CASRRGGADTEAFF,TGTGCCAGCAGGAGGGGGGGCGCCGACACTGAAGCTTTCTTT
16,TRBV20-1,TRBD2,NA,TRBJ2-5,CSATGLAGGPYNEQYF,TGCAGTGCTACGGGACTAGCGGGAGGGCCCTACAATGAGCAGTACTTC
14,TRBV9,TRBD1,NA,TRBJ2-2,CASGVGTGDGELFF,TGTGCCAGCGGCGTCGGGACAGGAGACGGGGAGCTGTTTTTT
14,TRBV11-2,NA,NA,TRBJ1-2,CASTVTGGDYGYTF,TGTGCCAGCACCGTGACAGGAGGCGACTATGGCTACACCTTC
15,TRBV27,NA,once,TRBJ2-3,CASSPRLAFTDTQYF,TGTGCCAGCAGTCCCAGACTGGCATTCACAGATACGCAGTATTTT
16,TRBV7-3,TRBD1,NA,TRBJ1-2,CASSPTGTDYSYGYTF,TGTGCCAGCAGCCCAACGGGGACAGACTATTCCTATGGCTACACCTTC
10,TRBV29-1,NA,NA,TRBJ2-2,CSAYTGELFF,TGCAGCGCCTACACCGGGGAGCTGTTTTTT
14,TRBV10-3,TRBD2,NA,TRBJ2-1,CAIKARESWETQFF,TGTGCCATCAAGGCGCGGGAGTCGTGGGAGACCCAGTTCTTC
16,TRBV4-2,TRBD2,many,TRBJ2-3,CASSQDPPGGRNTQYF,TGTGCCAGCAGCCAAGATCCGCCGGGAGGGAGGAATACGCAGTATTTT
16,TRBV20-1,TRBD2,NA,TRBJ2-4,CSAQGLAGGRGNIQYF,TGCAGTGCCCAAGGACTAGCGGGGGGGCGCGGAAACATTCAGTACTTC
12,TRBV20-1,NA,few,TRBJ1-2,CSGKRGNYGYTF,TGCAGTGGGAAACGGGGTAACTATGGCTACACCTTC
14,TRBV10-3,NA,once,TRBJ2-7,CAISESGRSYEQYF,TGTGCCATCAGTGAGTCTGGCAGATCCTACGAGCAGTACTTC
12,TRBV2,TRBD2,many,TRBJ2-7,CASTGGGYEQYF,TGTGCCAGCACGGGCGGGGGCTACGAGCAGTACTTC
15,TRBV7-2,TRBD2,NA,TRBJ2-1,CASASSSGSANEQFF,TGTGCCAGCGCGAGTTCTAGCGGGTCGGCCAATGAGCAGTTCTTC
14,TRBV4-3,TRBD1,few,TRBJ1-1,CASSQVPGQGEAFF,TGCGCCAGCAGCCAAGTTCCGGGACAGGGTGAAGCTTTCTTT
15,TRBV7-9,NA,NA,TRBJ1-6,CASSPQGDGSSPLHF,TGTGCCAGCAGCCCGCAGGGAGACGGAAGCTCACCCCTCCACTTT
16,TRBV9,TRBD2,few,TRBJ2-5,CASSKLAGGIEETQYF,TGTGCCAGCAGCAAGCTAGCGGGGGGCATTGAAGAGACCCAGTACTTC
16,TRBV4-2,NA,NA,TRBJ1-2,CASSQDRGGDRFGYTF,TGTGCCAGCAGCCAAGATCGTGGAGGGGACCGGTTTGGCTACACCTTC